The subject of this entry is one TCR beta chain. CD4+CD25+CD127- Tregs, CD4+CD25- non-Tregs, CD4 and CD8 cells were sorted. The data stem from a study of Tregs in tolerant kidney transplant recipients. Produced via immunoSEQ multiplex PCR; TCRdb's table is partial and in-frame only. The table has around 230,000 clones, roughly four fifths seen once. Sequenced: CD4+ T cells from blood. This TCR derives from a human donor in good health.

Here the CDR3 reads CASSPLTGYYEQYF. The CDR3 nucleotides are TGTGCCAGCAGCCCCCTGACAGGCTACTACGAGCAGTACTTC. V gene TRBV7-2 combines with J gene TRBJ2-7, with D perhaps TRBD1 (6 bases). Germline lookup yields CDR1 SGHTA and CDR2 FQGNSA. CDR3 length equals 14 residues. The V and J ends lost 5 bases and 3 bases respectively, with 14 bases between them.